One sample yielded the 30 T cell receptor beta chains listed below, sequenced in a study of OX40 agonist ivuxolimab in advanced cancers. Repertoires were generated with immunoSEQ multiplex PCR, while TCRdb's copy carries only in-frame clones and drops some. This sample has about 50,000 clones; around nine tenths occur once, and the top ten carry more than 6.5%. Sample: CD4+ or CD8+ T cells sorted from blood, taken in a trial of the OX40 agonist ivuxolimab. All receptors come from an adult with an advanced solid tumor such as melanoma, head and neck, liver or kidney cancer.

J is TRBJ2-2 and V is TRBV10-2; 8 bases align to TRBD1. Unmatched junction bases numbered 8, after V lost 6 bases and J lost 8 bases. The CDR3 is 14 amino acids. Germline CDR1 reads WSHSY; CDR2 reads SAAADI. The CDR3 coding sequence is TGCGCCAGCAGCATGACAGGGGATGGTGGGGAGCTGTTTTTT. Protein sequence: CASSMTGDGGELFF.

The table lists this clone with a count of one. Other DNA sequences from this sample encode an identical CDR3 as well. The chain has TRBV19 and TRBJ1-5; D is ambiguous. There are 14 residues in the CDR3. Per the germline V gene, CDR1 is LNHDA and CDR2 is SQIVND (reference sequence). Trimming shortened V by 3 bases and J by 4 bases, and 10 bases separated the two germline ends. CDR3 amino acids: CASSILDGNQPQHF. Here the CDR3 DNA reads TGTGCCAGTAGTATTTTGGACGGTAATCAGCCCCAGCATTTT. The variable domain in full, completed from reference TRBV19 and TRBJ1-5, reads DGGITQSPKYLFRKEGQNVTLSCEQNLNHDAMYWYRQDPGQGLRLIYYSQIVNDFQKGDIAEGYSVSREKKESFPLTVTSAQKNPTAFYLCASSILDGNQPQHFGDGTRLSIL.

The rearrangement joins TRBV19 to TRBJ1-2; 7 nucleotides align to TRBD1. J lost 5 bases, V lost 10 bases, and 7 bases had no gene match. CDR3 length: 12 amino acids. The germline CDR1 and CDR2 sequences are LNHDA and SQIVND (reference sequence). CDR3: CATTGANYGYTF. The CDR3 region has the DNA TGTGCCACCACAGGGGCGAATTATGGCTACACCTTC.

This clone has just a few counts. This rearrangement joins TRBV2 to TRBJ2-1; D may be TRBD2 (5 bases). Germline V CDR1 and CDR2: SNHLY, FYNNEI. Trimming shortened V by 3 bases and J by 9 bases, and 12 bases separated the two germline ends. This CDR3 has 13 residues. This chain's CDR3 is CASSDVGVVEQFF. In DNA, the CDR3 is TGTGCCAGCAGTGATGTGGGAGTGGTTGAGCAGTTCTTC.

The chain is built from TRBV10-3 and TRBJ2-3; D is perhaps TRBD2 (6 bases). Germline V gene lookup returns CDR1 ENHRY and CDR2 SYGVKD. The V gene lost 4 bases and the J gene lost 1 base, with 24 bases spanning the gap. The CDR3 contains 19 residues. The CDR3, as DNA: TGTGCCATCAGTGCTTCCCGGAGGGGCGGCAATAACGGCACAGATACGCAGTATTTT. This codes for CAISASRRGGNNGTDTQYF.

The rearrangement links TRBV1 to TRBJ2-6; the DNA was not compared with TRBD2, the D call given in the table. TRBV1 is tagged as a pseudogene. This CDR3 has 19 residues. In DNA form, the CDR3 reads TGCACCAGCAGCTCCTTACCGGGACTAGCGGGAGCTGGGGCCAACGTCCTGACTTTC. Protein: CTSSSLPGLAGAGANVLTF.

This chain uses TRBV5-1 with TRBJ1-6, with D possibly matching TRBD1 (6 bases). The CDR3 loop spans 16 amino acids. Germline CDR1 and CDR2: SGHRS and YFSETQ. Trimming stripped 4 bases from V and 7 bases from J, with 18 bases between. CDR3 DNA sequence: TGCGCCAGCAGCCGGCTCCTGGGGGCCCCAAATTCACCCCTCCACTTT. This encodes CASSRLLGAPNSPLHF.

This clone occurred once. The chain has TRBV5-1 and TRBJ1-1; TRBD1 aligns across 12 bases. The CDR3 spans 16 residues. J was trimmed by 4 bases and V by 4 bases; bases with no gene match: 8. CDR1 and CDR2 (germline): SGHRS, YFSETQ. The CDR3 nucleotides are TGCGCCAGCAGCCTAGGGACAGGGGGCCTCGGCACTGAAGCTTTCTTT. This translates into CASSLGTGGLGTEAFF.

The chain has TRBV9 and TRBJ2-5; 7 bases align to TRBD2. Germline values: CDR1 SGDLS, CDR2 YYNGEE. The CDR3 is made up of 16 amino acids. V gave up 3 bases and J gave up 1 base; unmatched junction bases: 9. CDR3 amino acids: CASSEGSSGLQETQYF. CDR3 in DNA: TGTGCCAGCAGCGAGGGAAGTAGCGGGCTCCAAGAGACCCAGTACTTC.

The chain uses TRBV29-1 and TRBJ2-7; a possible D gene is TRBD1 (5 bases). Germline V gene lookup returns CDR1 SQVTM and CDR2 ANQGSEA. The CDR3 consists of 19 residues. V lost 5 bases, J lost 2 bases, and 31 bases lay in between. CDR3 residues: CSVFSPPGHPIPITYEQYF. In DNA, the CDR3 is TGCAGCGTTTTCAGCCCCCCCGGACACCCGATACCTATAACCTACGAGCAGTACTTC.

This clone was detected once. This chain uses TRBV11-2 with TRBJ1-2; no clear D. The CDR3 length is 13 residues. The V end lost 5 bases, the J end lost 7 bases, and 14 bases lay between the germline ends. Germline V gene data show CDR1 as SGHAT and CDR2 as FQNNGV. CDR3 DNA: TGTGCCAGCAGCCCCCCCGGGAAAGGTGGCTACACCTTC. Translated, it gives CASSPPGKGGYTF. Based on the CDR3 plus reference TRBV11-2 and TRBJ1-2, the full variable domain is EAGVAQSPRYKIIEKRQSVAFWCNPISGHATLYWYQQILGQGPKLLIQFQNNGVVDDSQLPKDRFSAERLKGVDSTLKIQPAKLEDSAVYLCASSPPGKGGYTFGSGTRLTVV.

This clone was recorded once. The chain carries TRBV18 and TRBJ1-1; no clear D. CDR1 and CDR2 from the germline V gene are KGHSH and LQKENI. The V end lost 2 bases, the J end lost 3 bases, and 7 bases lay between the germline ends. The CDR3 has 13 amino acids. CDR3 in DNA: TGTGCCAGCTCACCAAGTCCAGACACTGAAGCTTTCTTT. This gives the protein CASSPSPDTEAFF. The whole variable domain, remainder taken from reference TRBV18 and TRBJ1-1, is NAGVMQNPRHLVRRRGQEARLRCSPMKGHSHVYWYRQLPEEGLKFMVYLQKENIIDESGMPKERFSAEFPKEGPSILRIQQVVRGDSAAYFCASSPSPDTEAFFGQGTRLTVV.

V gene TRBV13 combines with J gene TRBJ2-6; D is ambiguous. Trimming took off 1 base at V and 1 base at J, with 5 bases between the two ends. Germline CDR1 is PRHDT and CDR2 is FYEKMQ (reference sequence). This CDR3 is built from 15 residues. CDR3 coding DNA: TGTGCCAGCAGCTTAGCCTGGTCTGGGGCCAACGTCCTGACTTTC. This encodes CASSLAWSGANVLTF.

V gene TRBV28 combines with J gene TRBJ1-1; no reliable D call. Germline CDR1 and CDR2: MDHEN and SYDVKM. This CDR3 has 11 amino acids. The V and J ends lost 10 bases and 3 bases respectively, with 9 bases between them. In DNA, the CDR3 is TGTGCCACCTTCGGGGACACTGAAGCTTTCTTT. Translated, it gives CATFGDTEAFF. The complete variable domain, with remaining parts taken from reference TRBV28 and TRBJ1-1, reads DVKVTQSSRYLVKRTGEKVFLECVQDMDHENMFWYRQDPGLGLRLIYFSYDVKMKEKGDIPEGYSVSREKKERFSLILESASTNQTSMYLCATFGDTEAFFGQGTRLTVV.

CDR3 DNA: TGTGCCAGCAGCTTACCCCCAGCGGCTTTCTTT. Translated: CASSLPPAAFF. This chain connects TRBV11-2 to TRBJ1-1; D unclear. V gave up 2 bases and J gave up 11 bases, with 9 bases separating them. This CDR3 is built from 11 residues. Germline loops: CDR1 SGHAT, CDR2 FQNNGV.

V and J are TRBV4-2 and TRBJ1-3; tentative D call: TRBD1 (5 bases). The CDR3 totals 13 residues. Germline V gene data show CDR1 as LGHNA and CDR2 as YNFKEQ. V lost 0 bases to trimming and J lost 9 bases, with 9 bases between them. The CDR3 loop is CASSQEPGTTIYF. CDR3 in DNA: TGTGCCAGCAGCCAAGAGCCGGGGACCACCATATATTTT.

The rearrangement uses TRBV28 and TRBJ1-2; D uncertain. There are 14 residues in the CDR3. In germline, CDR1 is MDHEN, CDR2 SYDVKM. Trimming pared 4 bases from V and 0 bases from J, leaving 9 bases between. DNA for the CDR3: TGTGCCAGCAGTTCGGTAAAGACTAACTATGGCTACACCTTC. Its translation is CASSSVKTNYGYTF.

This clone was detected only once. This sequence joins TRBV28 and TRBJ1-2, with D possibly being TRBD1 (5 bases). The germline V gene has CDR1 MDHEN and CDR2 SYDVKM. V was pared by 7 bases and J by 3 bases, with 18 bases between. The CDR3 runs 15 residues. The CDR3 sequence: CASINGGGRDYGYTF. For the CDR3, the DNA is TGTGCCAGCATCAACGGGGGGGGAAGGGACTATGGCTACACCTTC.

The chain uses TRBV7-9 and TRBJ2-7; weak D call: TRBD1 (5 bases). The CDR3 sequence is 14 residues long. Germline V gene lookup returns CDR1 SEHNR and CDR2 FQNEAQ (reference sequence). Trimming stripped 11 bases from V and 1 base from J, with 18 bases between. The CDR3 DNA sequence: TGTGCCGGTTCCCAGGGTTTACAGTCCTACGAGCAGTACTTC. Translation gives CAGSQGLQSYEQYF.

The chain has TRBV28 and TRBJ2-2, with D possibly being TRBD2 (6 bases). Germline V gives CDR1 MDHEN, CDR2 SYDVKM. V was trimmed by 7 bases and J by 2 bases, leaving 8 bases between them. The CDR3 runs 13 residues. CDR3 in DNA: TGTGCCAGCATCGGGGGAAACACCGGGGAGCTGTTTTTT. Its translation is CASIGGNTGELFF.

This chain connects TRBV11-2 to TRBJ1-5, with D possibly being TRBD1 (6 bases). V was clipped by 1 base and J by 2 bases, with 9 bases between them. The germline V gene has CDR1 SGHAT and CDR2 FQNNGV. CDR3 length: 15 residues. CDR3 amino acids: CASSLVGAGNQPQHF. DNA for the CDR3: TGTGCCAGCAGCTTAGTGGGGGCGGGCAATCAGCCCCAGCATTTT.

V gene TRBV5-4 combines with J gene TRBJ2-7; possible D gene TRBD1, 6 bases. V was cut by 3 bases and J by 0 bases, with 10 bases left in between. Germline V gene data show CDR1 as SGHNT and CDR2 as YYREEE (reference sequence). The CDR3 loop spans 14 amino acids. Here the CDR3 reads CASSSEQGSYEQYF. Written as DNA, the CDR3 is TGTGCCAGCAGCTCGGAACAGGGCTCCTACGAGCAGTACTTC. Full variable domain (rest looked up from reference TRBV5-4 and TRBJ2-7): ETGVTQSPTHLIKTRGQQVTLRCSSQSGHNTVSWYQQALGQGPQFIFQYYREEENGRGNFPPRFSGLQFPNYSSELNVNALELDDSALYLCASSSEQGSYEQYFGPGTRLTVT.

This clone was recorded only once. This sequence joins TRBV18 and TRBJ2-5; D is possibly TRBD2 (6 bases). V was trimmed by 2 bases and J by 4 bases, leaving 8 bases between them. The CDR3 sequence is 13 residues long. Germline lookup yields CDR1 KGHSH and CDR2 LQKENI. CDR3 coding DNA: TGTGCCAGCTCACCATGGGGAGGAGAGACCCAGTACTTC. This translates into CASSPWGGETQYF. Filled out from reference TRBV18 and TRBJ2-5, the complete variable domain reads NAGVMQNPRHLVRRRGQEARLRCSPMKGHSHVYWYRQLPEEGLKFMVYLQKENIIDESGMPKERFSAEFPKEGPSILRIQQVVRGDSAAYFCASSPWGGETQYFGPGTRLLVL.

V usage is TRBV28 and J usage is TRBJ2-1, with 8 bases fitting TRBD1. Unmatched junction bases numbered 11, after V lost 4 bases and J lost 6 bases. The CDR3 is 16 amino acids. In germline, CDR1 is MDHEN, CDR2 SYDVKM. CDR3 DNA sequence: TGTGCCAGCAGTTCAGGGGGCCTGGGGAAAGGCAATGAGCAGTTCTTC. Protein: CASSSGGLGKGNEQFF.

The V gene is TRBV10-2, the J gene TRBJ2-3; no definite D call. The CDR3 covers 11 residues. Trimming took off 5 bases at V and 0 bases at J, with 0 bases between the two ends. Germline V lookup: CDR1 WSHSY, CDR2 SAAADI. CDR3 amino acids: CASSSTDTQYF. For the CDR3, the DNA is TGCGCCAGCAGTAGCACAGATACGCAGTATTTT.

The chain recombines TRBV14 with TRBJ1-5; maybe TRBD1 (5 bases). The CDR3 sequence is 13 residues long. The V end was cut by 0 bases, the J end by 8 bases, with 8 bases between. The germline gives CDR1 SGHDN, CDR2 FVKESK. DNA for the CDR3: TGTGCCAGCAGCCAAGATCTGGGGGAGCCCCAGCATTTT. Translation gives CASSQDLGEPQHF.

V is TRBV5-1 and J is TRBJ2-3; tentatively, D is TRBD1 or TRBD2 (5 bases each). The CDR3 is made up of 17 amino acids. V was cut by 2 bases and J by 0 bases, with 16 bases left in between. Germline lookup yields CDR1 SGHRS and CDR2 YFSETQ. The CDR3 protein is CASSLQPGRLSTDTQYF. In DNA, the CDR3 is TGCGCCAGCAGCTTACAACCGGGACGACTAAGCACAGATACGCAGTATTTT.

The chain uses TRBV6-1 and TRBJ1-2, with TRBD1 identical over 8 bases. There are 14 residues in the CDR3. V shed 3 bases and J 3 bases; nucleotides not matched to a gene: 3. The germline V gene has CDR1 MNHNS and CDR2 SASEGT. CDR3 sequence: CASSDWTGYYGYTF. DNA of the CDR3: TGTGCCAGCAGTGATTGGACAGGGTACTATGGCTACACCTTC.

The CDR3 here is CASSPRQIIGNEQFF. CDR3 nucleotides: TGCGCCAGCAGCCCGAGACAAATAATAGGGAATGAGCAGTTCTTC. The chain carries TRBV5-1 and TRBJ2-1; D gene uncertain. Germline-derived CDR1 and CDR2 are SGHRS and YFSETQ. The CDR3 length is 15 residues. Trimming cost V 4 bases and J 7 bases, with 18 bases left between them.

This clone was seen a single time. The rearrangement links TRBV30 to TRBJ1-4; D call uncertain. Trimming cost V 1 base and J 10 bases, with 4 bases left between them. Germline V gives CDR1 GTSNPN, CDR2 SVGIG (reference sequence). The CDR3 has 10 amino acids. The CDR3 spells CAWSDGKLFF. CDR3 sequence (DNA): TGTGCCTGGAGTGATGGAAAACTGTTTTTT.